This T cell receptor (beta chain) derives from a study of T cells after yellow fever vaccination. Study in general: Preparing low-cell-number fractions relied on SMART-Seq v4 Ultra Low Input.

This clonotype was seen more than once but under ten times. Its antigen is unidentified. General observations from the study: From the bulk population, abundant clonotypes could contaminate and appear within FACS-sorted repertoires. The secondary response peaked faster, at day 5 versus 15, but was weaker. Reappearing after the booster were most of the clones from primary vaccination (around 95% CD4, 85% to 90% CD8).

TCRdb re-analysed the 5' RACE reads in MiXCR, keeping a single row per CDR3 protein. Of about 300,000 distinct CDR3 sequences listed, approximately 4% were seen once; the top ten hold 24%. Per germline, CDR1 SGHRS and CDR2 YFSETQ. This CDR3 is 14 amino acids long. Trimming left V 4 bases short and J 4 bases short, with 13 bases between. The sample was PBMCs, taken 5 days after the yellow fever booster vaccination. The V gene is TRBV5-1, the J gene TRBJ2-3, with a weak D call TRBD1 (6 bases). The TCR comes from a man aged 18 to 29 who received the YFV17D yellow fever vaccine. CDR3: CASSASQGSDTQYF. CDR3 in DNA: TGCGCCAGCAGCGCCTCACAGGGATCAGATACGCAGTATTTT.